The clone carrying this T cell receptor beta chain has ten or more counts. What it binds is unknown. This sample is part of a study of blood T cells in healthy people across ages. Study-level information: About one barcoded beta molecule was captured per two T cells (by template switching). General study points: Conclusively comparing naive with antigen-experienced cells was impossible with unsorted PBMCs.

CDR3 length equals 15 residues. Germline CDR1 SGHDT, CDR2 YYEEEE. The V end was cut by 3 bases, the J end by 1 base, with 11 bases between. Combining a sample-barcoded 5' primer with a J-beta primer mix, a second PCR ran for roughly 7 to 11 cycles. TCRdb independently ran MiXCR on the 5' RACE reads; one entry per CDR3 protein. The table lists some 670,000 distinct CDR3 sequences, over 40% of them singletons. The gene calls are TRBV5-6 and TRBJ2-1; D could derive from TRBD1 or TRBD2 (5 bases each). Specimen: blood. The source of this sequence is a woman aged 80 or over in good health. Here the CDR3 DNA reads TGTGCCAGCAGCTCCCATGGGGGTTCCTACAATGAGCAGTTCTTC. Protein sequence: CASSSHGGSYNEQFF.